This entry is about one TCR beta chain. Its antigen is still unknown. The CDR3 has 17 amino acids. Germline V CDR1 and CDR2: MDHEN, SYDVKM. Unmatched junction bases numbered 12, after V lost 6 bases and J lost 2 bases. Sequencing used immunoSEQ v3. Libraries were prepared by immunoSEQ multiplex PCR; TCRdb keeps only in-frame clonotypes and omits some of them. The sample lists about 50,000 clones, approximately 86% seen once, with 5% in the top ten. This specimen belongs to a study of TIL therapy for anti-PD-1-resistant metastatic lung cancer. Study at large: Half of patients were current or former smokers.

Findings and caveats of the study: The cohort had more treatment-naive, never-smoker and oncogene-addicted patients than typical.

Time point noted: pre-treatment sample, taken before nivolumab and TIL therapy. Enrollment ran from 2017 to early 2020. This TCR derives from a person aged 25-79 years with non-small cell lung cancer. Sequencing used blood, obtained at baseline. The chain combines TRBV28 with TRBJ1-2; 10 bases are a match to TRBD1. The CDR3 region has the DNA TGTGCCAGCAGCCGCGACAGGGGGCGGTTTAGAAACTATGGCTACACCTTC. This codes for CASSRDRGRFRNYGYTF.